This T cell receptor (beta chain) was sequenced in a study of identical twins. General study points: Monozygotic twins shared more out-of-frame TCR alpha than recombination models predicted. Reduced insertions were recorded for abundant cord blood beta clonotypes, with no such pattern in memory repertoires. Excess sharing by twins proved weaker in beta out-of-frame sequences.

In its sample, this clonotype was seen many times. Its antigen is not identified. J gave up 10 bases and V 0 bases, and 7 bases lay outside the gene matches. Germline CDR1 reads DFQATT; CDR2 reads SNEGSKA (reference sequence). CDR3 length equals 14 residues. Each CDR3 protein gets one entry after TCRdb re-called the 5' RACE reads with MiXCR. In the table there are 690,000 or so distinct CDR3 sequences, over 5% of which are singletons. The TCR originated in a man younger than 35 in good health. Material: naive T cells sorted from blood. The J gene is TRBJ2-3, the V gene TRBV20-1, with 10 bases identical to TRBD1. CDR3 bases: TGCAGTGCTAGAGATTCTCGGACAGGGGGGGCGCAGTATTTT. Residues: CSARDSRTGGAQYF.